This TCR beta chain was sequenced for a study of blood T cell repertoires in COVID-19. Study overall: From the United States, Italy and Spain came samples of acute and convalescent COVID-19. In each case, the material was cDNA or gDNA derived from T cells, B-cell-depleted T cells, or PBMCs.

The CDR3 is 15 residues long. Between the trimmed V and J ends, which lost 5 bases and 5 bases, there was a span of 16 bases. Germline V gene sequence: CDR1 LNHDA, CDR2 SQIVND (reference sequence). Under the authors' procedure: Estimation of nucleated cell counts relied on the amplification of reference gene primers. Clones were read by immunoSEQ multiplex PCR, and TCRdb kept only the in-frame ones, dropping some. The V and J calls and clone size are taken from that table; D and trimming were inferred from the DNA. The sample comprises about 160,000 clones, 92% of which are singletons, and 4.5% to 5% rests with the top ten.

The receptor's source is a man aged 25 to 40 with COVID-19, enrolled during active disease. Sequenced sample: peripheral blood. V gene TRBV19 combines with J gene TRBJ2-4; weak D call: TRBD1 (6 bases). The CDR3 bases are TGTGCCAGTAGTCATCAGGGGTTGACGGAAAACATTCAGTACTTC. This sequence encodes CASSHQGLTENIQYF.